A selection of T cell receptor beta chains follows, all from one sample in a study of cytomegalovirus exposure and HLA in healthy donors. Here immunoSEQ multiplex PCR was the method, and the copy in TCRdb shows in-frame clones only, minus some. In the table there are roughly 250,000 clones, around 87% of which are singletons. The source material was PBMCs. Receptors were obtained from a woman aged 25 to 39 in good health and CMV-seropositive. Each CDR3 is given with its conserved first and last residue. The D gene is left open where the match is weak. Size tells how often a clone was seen (once, few, many) or the class of an expanded clone, and some rows leave it out.

j_call: TRBJ1-4; v_call: TRBV28; clone_size: .; d_call: .; cdr3_nt: TGTGCCAGCAGTTACGACAGAACTAATGAAAAACTGTTTTTT; cdr3_aa: CASSYDRTNEKLFF
j_call: TRBJ2-5; v_call: TRBV11-3; clone_size: .; d_call: TRBD2; cdr3_nt: TGTGCCAGCAGCTTTTTAGCGGGGTTACAAGAGACCCAGTACTTC; cdr3_aa: CASSFLAGLQETQYF
j_call: TRBJ2-1; v_call: TRBV30; clone_size: few; d_call: TRBD1; cdr3_nt: TGTGCCTGGAGTGTACTAATAGGTTCGGCAGGGGGAGAGCAGTTCTTC; cdr3_aa: CAWSVLIGSAGGEQFF
j_call: TRBJ2-7; v_call: TRBV5-1; clone_size: .; d_call: .; cdr3_nt: TGCGCCAGCAGCTTGGGAGACTACACGGCCTACTCCTACGAGCAGTACTTC; cdr3_aa: CASSLGDYTAYSYEQYF
j_call: TRBJ1-1; v_call: TRBV5-1; clone_size: .; d_call: TRBD1; cdr3_nt: TGCGCCAGCAGCTCCTCCACAAGGGACAGGGGGGCCACTGAAGCTTTCTTT; cdr3_aa: CASSSSTRDRGATEAFF
j_call: TRBJ2-7; v_call: TRBV6-6; clone_size: .; d_call: TRBD2; cdr3_nt: TGTGCCAGCAGTTACTCGGGCGGGAGATTTTACGAGCAGTACTTC; cdr3_aa: CASSYSGGRFYEQYF
j_call: TRBJ2-7; v_call: TRBV4-1; clone_size: .; d_call: TRBD1; cdr3_nt: TGCGCCAGCAGCCAAACAGGGGACAGCTACGAGCAGTACTTC; cdr3_aa: CASSQTGDSYEQYF
j_call: TRBJ1-5; v_call: TRBV7-9; clone_size: once; d_call: TRBD1; cdr3_nt: TGTGCCAGCAGCCCCCAGGGACAGCCCTACAATCAGCCCCAGCATTTT; cdr3_aa: CASSPQGQPYNQPQHF
j_call: TRBJ1-3; v_call: TRBV10-2; clone_size: .; d_call: .; cdr3_nt: TGCGCCAGCAGTGTACCGGGTGGATCTGGAAACACCATATATTTT; cdr3_aa: CASSVPGGSGNTIYF
j_call: TRBJ2-7; v_call: TRBV5-1; clone_size: .; d_call: TRBD2; cdr3_nt: TGCGCCAGCAGCCTAGCGGGAGGACCCTACGAGCAGTACTTC; cdr3_aa: CASSLAGGPYEQYF
j_call: TRBJ1-2; v_call: TRBV28; clone_size: .; d_call: .; cdr3_nt: TGTGCCAGCAGTTTCGGCGGGGATAGCTATGGCTACACCTTC; cdr3_aa: CASSFGGDSYGYTF
j_call: TRBJ1-4; v_call: TRBV30; clone_size: few; d_call: .; cdr3_nt: TGTGCCTGGAGTGCTCCGAATGAAAAACTGTTTTTT; cdr3_aa: CAWSAPNEKLFF
j_call: TRBJ1-3; v_call: TRBV29-1; clone_size: .; d_call: .; cdr3_nt: TGCAGCGTTGCACGGGAGCCTGGAAACACCATATATTTT; cdr3_aa: CSVAREPGNTIYF
j_call: TRBJ2-7; v_call: TRBV6-5; clone_size: .; d_call: TRBD1; cdr3_nt: TGTGCCAGCAGACCCGGGACAGCGTCCGAGCAGTACTTC; cdr3_aa: CASRPGTASEQYF
j_call: TRBJ1-1; v_call: TRBV18; clone_size: .; d_call: .; cdr3_nt: TGTGCCAGCTCACCACAGGGAGGTTCGGGGGCTGAAGCTTTCTTT; cdr3_aa: CASSPQGGSGAEAFF
j_call: TRBJ2-7; v_call: TRBV5-1; clone_size: .; d_call: TRBD1; cdr3_nt: TGCGCCAGCAGCTTGGGACAGGGGGCGGCCGAGCAGTACTTC; cdr3_aa: CASSLGQGAAEQYF
j_call: TRBJ2-3; v_call: TRBV5-4; clone_size: few; d_call: TRBD2; cdr3_nt: TGTGCCAGCAGCTTCCGGCGGGAGGGTCCCACAGATACGCAGTATTTT; cdr3_aa: CASSFRREGPTDTQYF
j_call: TRBJ1-5; v_call: TRBV2; clone_size: .; d_call: TRBD1; cdr3_nt: TGTGCCAGCAGTCCTGACAGGGGATACAATCAGCCCCAGCATTTT; cdr3_aa: CASSPDRGYNQPQHF
j_call: TRBJ2-7; v_call: TRBV10-3; clone_size: .; d_call: .; cdr3_nt: TGTGCCATCAGTGAGTCGGACACCTACGAGCAGTACTTC; cdr3_aa: CAISESDTYEQYF
j_call: TRBJ1-1; v_call: TRBV13; clone_size: once; d_call: TRBD1; cdr3_nt: TGTGCCAGCAGCCAACAAACTAACAGGGGGCTGACTGAAGCTTTCTTT; cdr3_aa: CASSQQTNRGLTEAFF
j_call: TRBJ1-2; v_call: TRBV6-5; clone_size: .; d_call: TRBD1; cdr3_nt: TGTGCCAGCAAAAAGGGGGCAGGTTCCACCTATGGCTACACCTTC; cdr3_aa: CASKKGAGSTYGYTF
j_call: TRBJ1-2; v_call: TRBV19; clone_size: .; d_call: .; cdr3_nt: TGTGCCAGTAGCAGGGATTCTAACTATGGCTACACCTTC; cdr3_aa: CASSRDSNYGYTF
j_call: TRBJ2-1; v_call: TRBV27; clone_size: .; d_call: TRBD2; cdr3_nt: TGTGCCAGCAGACTCCAGGGAGGACTAGCGGACTACAATGAGCAGTTCTTC; cdr3_aa: CASRLQGGLADYNEQFF
j_call: TRBJ2-6; v_call: TRBV18; clone_size: once; d_call: .; cdr3_nt: TGTGCCAGCTCACCACCGGCAGGGTTCGGGGCCAACGTCCTGACTTTC; cdr3_aa: CASSPPAGFGANVLTF
j_call: TRBJ2-7; v_call: TRBV10-1; clone_size: .; d_call: .; cdr3_nt: TGCGCCAGCAGTGAGTCGGAGGGTGGCAAGCAGTACTTC; cdr3_aa: CASSESEGGKQYF
j_call: TRBJ2-1; v_call: TRBV27; clone_size: .; d_call: .; cdr3_nt: TGTGCCAGCAGTTTAACCCGACAGGTCAGTGAGCAGTTCTTC; cdr3_aa: CASSLTRQVSEQFF
j_call: TRBJ2-3; v_call: TRBV5-4; clone_size: .; d_call: TRBD2; cdr3_nt: TGTGCCAGCAGCTATAGCGGGACTAGCACAGATACGCAGTATTTT; cdr3_aa: CASSYSGTSTDTQYF
j_call: TRBJ2-1; v_call: TRBV25-1; clone_size: .; d_call: .; cdr3_nt: TGTGCCACCGATCCGGGGAGAGAGTACAATGAGCAGTTCTTC; cdr3_aa: CATDPGREYNEQFF
j_call: TRBJ2-2; v_call: TRBV5-1; clone_size: .; d_call: .; cdr3_nt: TGCGCCAGCAGCTCGGGTCTATCGCCCGGGGAGCTGTTTTTT; cdr3_aa: CASSSGLSPGELFF
j_call: TRBJ2-1; v_call: TRBV5-6; clone_size: once; d_call: .; cdr3_nt: TGTGCCAGCAGCTTCCTTGGCATCTCCAGGGGTAGCTCCTACAATGAGCAGTTCTTC; cdr3_aa: CASSFLGISRGSSYNEQFF
j_call: TRBJ2-2; v_call: TRBV25-1; clone_size: .; d_call: .; cdr3_nt: TGTGCCAGCAGTGGATTTACACGGGAGACCAAGAACACCGGGGAGCTGTTTTTT; cdr3_aa: CASSGFTRETKNTGELFF
j_call: TRBJ2-3; v_call: TRBV11-2; clone_size: .; d_call: TRBD2; cdr3_nt: TGTGCCAGCAGCTTAGACGTCGCTAGCGGGACCACAGATACGCAGTATTTT; cdr3_aa: CASSLDVASGTTDTQYF
j_call: TRBJ2-7; v_call: TRBV19; clone_size: .; d_call: .; cdr3_nt: TGTGCCAGTAGTACAGGGGTCGAGCAGTACTTC; cdr3_aa: CASSTGVEQYF
j_call: TRBJ2-1; v_call: TRBV5-6; clone_size: .; d_call: TRBD2; cdr3_nt: TGTGCCAGCAGCTTGAGACTAGCGGTCTACAATGAGCAGTTCTTC; cdr3_aa: CASSLRLAVYNEQFF
j_call: TRBJ1-4; v_call: TRBV5-4; clone_size: .; d_call: TRBD1; cdr3_nt: TGTGCCAGCAGCCTAGGAGGGGGCGCGGCTAATGAAAAACTGTTTTTT; cdr3_aa: CASSLGGGAANEKLFF
j_call: TRBJ2-3; v_call: TRBV4-1; clone_size: .; d_call: .; cdr3_nt: TGCGCCAGCAGCCAAGAGTCGGGAACAGATACGCAGTATTTT; cdr3_aa: CASSQESGTDTQYF
j_call: TRBJ2-5; v_call: TRBV6-1; clone_size: .; d_call: .; cdr3_nt: TGTGCCAGCAGTGAAGTGTGGGGCTGGGAGACCCAGTACTTC; cdr3_aa: CASSEVWGWETQYF
j_call: TRBJ2-2; v_call: TRBV21-1; clone_size: .; d_call: .; cdr3_nt: TGTGCCAGCAGCACTGACGGGAGAACCGGGGAGCTGTTTTTT; cdr3_aa: CASSTDGRTGELFF
j_call: TRBJ2-2; v_call: TRBV10-3; clone_size: .; d_call: .; cdr3_nt: TGTGCCATCAGTGATGGTCTTGGCGGGGTAAACACCGGGGAGCTGTTTTTT; cdr3_aa: CAISDGLGGVNTGELFF
j_call: TRBJ1-5; v_call: TRBV6-1; clone_size: .; d_call: TRBD1; cdr3_nt: TGTGCCAGCAATGACAGGGGGCTCCAGCCCCAGCATTTT; cdr3_aa: CASNDRGLQPQHF
j_call: TRBJ2-7; v_call: TRBV19; clone_size: .; d_call: TRBD1; cdr3_nt: TGTGCCAGTAGTCCCCCGGGACAGGGGTATGTCGAGCAGTACTTC; cdr3_aa: CASSPPGQGYVEQYF
j_call: TRBJ1-5; v_call: TRBV7-9; clone_size: .; d_call: TRBD1; cdr3_nt: TGTGCCAGCAGCTTAACAGGGGATCAGCCCCAGCATTTT; cdr3_aa: CASSLTGDQPQHF
j_call: TRBJ1-2; v_call: TRBV7-2; clone_size: .; d_call: .; cdr3_nt: TGTGCCAGCAGCCCAACAGGGCCTTATGGCTACACCTTC; cdr3_aa: CASSPTGPYGYTF